Following are 4 T cell receptor beta chains from one sample sequenced in a study of early T cells in non-severe SARS-CoV-2 infection. TCRdb passed the 5' RACE reads through MiXCR, listing each CDR3 protein once. The sample shows about 64,000 distinct CDR3 sequences, roughly 18% of them seen only once. The specimen was whole blood, collected at baseline. The receptors come from an adult who was a healthcare worker with PCR-confirmed SARS-CoV-2 infection or an uninfected control (not recorded which).

This rearrangement joins TRBV29-1 to TRBJ2-2, with TRBD1 identical over 8 bases. Germline V gene lookup returns CDR1 SQVTM and CDR2 ANQGSEA. The CDR3 consists of 13 residues. The CDR3 sequence is CGGQGHGTGELFF. Written as DNA, the CDR3 is TGCGGCGGACAGGGTCATGGCACCGGGGAGCTGTTTTTT.

The sample holds a few counts of this clonotype. The J gene is TRBJ1-2, the V gene TRBV6-2 or TRBV6-3; 7 bases line up with TRBD1. The germline V gene encodes CDR1 MNHEY and CDR2 SVGEGT. Losses at the gene ends were 6 bases for V and 4 bases for J; bases not matched to a gene: 8. This CDR3 has 14 amino acids. CDR3 in DNA: TGTGCCAGCAGACAATACGGACAGGTCTATGGCTACACCTTC. Its translation: CASRQYGQVYGYTF.

In its sample, this clonotype was seen a few times. This sequence joins TRBV7-8 and TRBJ2-1; D not certain. The CDR3 sequence is 11 residues long. Trimming left V 5 bases short and J 10 bases short, with 9 bases between. From germline, CDR1 is SGHVS and CDR2 FQNEAQ. The CDR3 coding sequence is TGTGCCAGCAGCATCACATGGGAGCAGTTCTTC. Its translation: CASSITWEQFF.

This chain connects TRBV7-8 to TRBJ2-6; the match to TRBD1 covers 7 bases. Looked up from germline, CDR1 is SGHVS and CDR2 is FQNEAQ. Trimming took 5 bases from V and 1 from J; bases not matched to a gene: 2. This CDR3 comprises 15 residues. The CDR3 sequence: CASSGTVSGANVLTF. The CDR3 nucleotides are TGTGCCAGCAGCGGGACAGTGTCTGGGGCCAACGTCCTGACTTTC.